This T cell receptor (beta chain) was recorded in a study of T cell responses to AZD1222 COVID-19 vaccine. Whole-study findings and limits: An increase in Spike-specific TCR breadth and depth was observed after two AZD1222 doses.

Libraries were prepared by immunoSEQ multiplex PCR; TCRdb keeps only in-frame clonotypes and omits some of them. Among about 130,000 clones, about 89% were seen once, and the ten largest hold approximately 9.4%. Germline V gene sequence: CDR1 LNHDA, CDR2 SQIVND (reference sequence). V gave up 3 bases and J gave up 1 base, with 8 bases separating them. CDR3 size: 14 residues. Worth noting for this clone: Its matching antigen is unknown.

The source of this sequence is an adult who received the AZD1222 COVID-19 vaccine. Material: peripheral blood, obtained 28 days after the second AZD1222 dose. J is TRBJ2-3 and V is TRBV19; D is undetermined. The CDR3 nucleotides are TGTGCCAGTAGTATGAGATGGGGCACAGATACGCAGTATTTT. Amino acids: CASSMRWGTDTQYF.